One and the same sample provided the 2 T cell receptor beta chains below, sequenced in a study of T cell changes during pregnancy in multiple sclerosis. Sequencing used immunoSEQ multiplex PCR; TCRdb keeps in-frame clones, though not all of them. The sample records approximately 74,000 clones, 88% being singletons. Sequencing was performed on peripheral blood, taken before pregnancy. The source of these receptors is a female donor with multiple sclerosis, enrolled in a pregnancy study.

The chain joins TRBV6-4 to TRBJ2-3; no reliable D call. Trimming removed 4 bases at V and 0 bases at J, with 5 bases between. The germline CDR1 and CDR2 sequences are MRHNA and SNTAGT. The CDR3 spans 13 residues. CDR3 DNA: TGTGCCAGCAGTGCAGGTAGCACAGATACGCAGTATTTT. It encodes CASSAGSTDTQYF.

The rearrangement uses TRBV5-1 and TRBJ2-3, with TRBD2 matching over 7 bases. Germline trimming cut 4 bases from V and 1 base from J; bases unmatched to any gene: 9. There are 16 residues in the CDR3. Germline loops: CDR1 SGHRS, CDR2 YFSETQ. CDR3 protein: CASSPQGEGGTDTQYF. CDR3 sequence (DNA): TGCGCCAGCAGCCCACAAGGGGAGGGCGGCACAGATACGCAGTATTTT.